The 30 T cell receptor beta chains below all came from one sample that was sequenced in a study of control samples from healthy donors and cancer patients. The table came from immunoSEQ multiplex PCR; TCRdb's copy has only in-frame clones and leaves some out. The sample lists 120,000 to 150,000 clones; 91% were seen once. The sequencing sample was made of blood. These receptor sequences come from a man aged 25-45 years in good health.

V gene TRBV6-5 combines with J gene TRBJ1-1; D not certain. CDR1 MNHEY and CDR2 SVGAGI come from the germline V gene. The CDR3 runs 12 residues. Trimming took 7 bases from V and 0 from J, leaving 6 bases between them. The CDR3 protein is CASILMNTEAFF. The CDR3 DNA reads TGTGCCAGCATATTAATGAACACTGAAGCTTTCTTT.

The chain joins TRBV6-4 to TRBJ1-6, with TRBD1 identical over 10 bases. J gave up 10 bases and V 6 bases, and 6 bases lay outside the gene matches. CDR3 length: 14 residues. CDR1 is MRHNA and CDR2 is SNTAGT in the germline V gene. The CDR3 region is CASSPGQGSSPLHF. For the CDR3, the DNA is TGTGCCAGCAGCCCGGGACAGGGGTCCTCACCCCTCCACTTT.

This chain connects TRBV14 to TRBJ1-1; 8 nucleotides match TRBD1. This CDR3 is 15 amino acids long. V gave up 2 bases and J gave up 5 bases; unmatched junction bases: 7. Germline V gives CDR1 SGHDN, CDR2 FVKESK. CDR3 region: CASSQKDRGRTEAFF. In nucleotides, the CDR3 is TGTGCCAGCAGCCAAAAAGACAGGGGTAGGACTGAAGCTTTCTTT.

The V and J genes are TRBV27 and TRBJ1-6; D ambiguous. With 6 bases removed from V and 2 bases from J, the gap between germline ends came to 14 bases. This CDR3 contains 16 residues. Germline values: CDR1 MNHEY, CDR2 SMNVEV (reference sequence). The CDR3: CASSRGGWAYNSPLHF. For the CDR3, the DNA is TGTGCCAGCAGCCGGGGTGGTTGGGCCTATAATTCACCCCTCCACTTT.

This clone has only one observation. The chain employs TRBV7-2 and TRBJ1-1; D is perhaps TRBD1 (6 bases). This CDR3 is 16 amino acids long. Trimming removed 0 bases from V and 5 bases from J, with 16 bases in between. The germline V gene encodes CDR1 SGHTA and CDR2 FQGNSA. For the CDR3, the DNA is TGTGCCAGCAGCTTAGCGTTCCAGGGGCGGGGGACTGAAGCTTTCTTT. Translated: CASSLAFQGRGTEAFF. The full variable domain, with the rest looked up from reference TRBV7-2 and TRBJ1-1, is GAGVSQSPSNKVTEKGKDVELRCDPISGHTALYWYRQSLGQGLEFLIYFQGNSAPDKSGLPSDRFSAERTGGSVSTLTIQRTQQEDSAVYLCASSLAFQGRGTEAFFGQGTRLTVV.

The chain links TRBV5-1 to TRBJ1-2; D may be TRBD1 (5 bases). Trimming removed 4 bases from V and 3 bases from J, with 19 bases in between. This CDR3 comprises 16 residues. Germline-derived CDR1 and CDR2 are SGHRS and YFSETQ. The CDR3 nucleotides are TGCGCCAGCAGCCCATGGGGGGGAGCGTTGGACTATGGCTACACCTTC. Translation: CASSPWGGALDYGYTF.

Only a few counts were recorded for this clone. The CDR3 protein is CASSRDRDSSTEAFF. In nucleotides, the CDR3 is TGCGCCAGCAGCAGGGACCGGGACAGCAGCACTGAAGCTTTCTTT. The V call is TRBV5-1, the J call TRBJ1-1; 7 positions agree with TRBD1. After removal of 4 bases from V and 4 bases from J, the junction contained 10 bases not matched to a gene. Looked up from germline, CDR1 is SGHRS and CDR2 is YFSETQ. The CDR3 consists of 15 residues.

The chain recombines TRBV9 with TRBJ1-2; TRBD1 matches 8 bases. The CDR3 runs 15 residues. From germline, CDR1 is SGDLS and CDR2 YYNGEE. The ends lost 4 bases at V and 3 bases at J; junction bases unmatched: 8. The CDR3 region is CASSLRRGRDYGYTF. The DNA of the CDR3 is TGTGCCAGCAGCCTCCGCAGGGGGCGCGACTATGGCTACACCTTC.

The V and J genes are TRBV28 and TRBJ1-5; tentatively, D is TRBD1 (5 bases). The germline CDR1 and CDR2 sequences are MDHEN and SYDVKM. V lost 2 bases and J 0 bases, leaving 5 bases between the germline ends. This CDR3 has 14 amino acids. The CDR3 DNA sequence: TGTGCCAGCAGTTTAAGGGGTAGCAATCAGCCCCAGCATTTT. Residues: CASSLRGSNQPQHF.

This chain joins TRBV5-4 and TRBJ1-1; 8 bases line up with TRBD1. CDR1 and CDR2 (germline): SGHNT, YYREEE (reference sequence). V trimming: 0 bases; J trimming: 1 base; junction bases outside the gene matches: 2. The CDR3 spans 15 residues. The CDR3 DNA reads as TGTGCCAGCAGCTTGGCCGGACAGGGGAACACTGAAGCTTTCTTT. It codes for CASSLAGQGNTEAFF.

The chain recombines TRBV2 with TRBJ2-7; D is perhaps TRBD1 (6 bases). V was cut by 2 bases and J by 3 bases, with 11 bases left in between. The CDR3 runs to 14 residues. Germline CDR1 SNHLY, CDR2 FYNNEI. The CDR3 coding sequence is TGTGCCAGCAGTGAACTCCACAGGGACTACGAGCAGTACTTC. Protein sequence: CASSELHRDYEQYF.

This clone showed up many times. CDR3 loop: CASSSSPPGVHSNQPQHF. The CDR3 DNA follows: TGTGCCAGCAGCTCCTCTCCACCGGGAGTACATAGCAATCAGCCCCAGCATTTT. The rearrangement links TRBV28 to TRBJ1-5, with D hard to call. Trimming left V 6 bases short and J 0 bases short, with 21 bases between. Germline CDR1 reads MDHEN; CDR2 reads SYDVKM. The CDR3 covers 18 residues.

This clone has a count of ten or more. The chain has TRBV28 and TRBJ1-4, with 8 bases identical to TRBD1. The V gene end was trimmed by 4 bases and the J gene end by 7 bases; junction bases not matched to a gene: 11. The CDR3 length is 16 residues. CDR1 is MDHEN and CDR2 is SYDVKM in the germline V gene. CDR3 amino acids: CASSSYRGDNGEKLFF. The CDR3 DNA is TGTGCCAGCAGTTCCTACAGGGGGGATAACGGTGAAAAACTGTTTTTT. Using reference TRBV28 and TRBJ1-4 for the parts outside the CDR3, the full variable domain is DVKVTQSSRYLVKRTGEKVFLECVQDMDHENMFWYRQDPGLGLRLIYFSYDVKMKEKGDIPEGYSVSREKKERFSLILESASTNQTSMYLCASSSYRGDNGEKLFFGSGTQLSVL.

Comments on this clone: This specimen includes other DNA sequences encoding the same CDR3. The chain joins TRBV2 to TRBJ2-2; the match to TRBD1 covers 10 bases. The CDR3 covers 15 residues. V gave up 7 bases and J gave up 1 base; unmatched junction bases: 3. Germline V gene lookup returns CDR1 SNHLY and CDR2 FYNNEI. CDR3: CASTRTGGNTGELFF. The CDR3 nucleotides read TGTGCCAGCACTAGGACAGGGGGGAACACCGGGGAGCTGTTTTTT.

The chain joins TRBV7-8 to TRBJ2-3; D gene ambiguous. The CDR3 sequence is 15 residues long. Germline-derived CDR1 and CDR2 are SGHVS and FQNEAQ. Trimming removed 7 bases at V and 1 base at J, with 15 bases between. The CDR3 here is CASTPEGLGTDTQYF. The DNA of the CDR3 is TGTGCCAGCACCCCTGAAGGGTTGGGCACAGATACGCAGTATTTT. The entire variable domain, with the rest obtained from reference TRBV7-8 and TRBJ2-3, is as follows: GAGVSQSPRYKVAKRGQDVALRCDPISGHVSLFWYQQALGQGPEFLTYFQNEAQLDKSGLPSDRFFAERPEGSVSTLKIQRTQQEDSAVYLCASTPEGLGTDTQYFGPGTRLTVL.

The rearrangement links TRBV6-6 to TRBJ1-1; 7 bases match TRBD1. This CDR3 spans 15 amino acids. With V trimmed by 6 bases and J by 11 bases, 18 bases remained unmatched. Per the germline V gene, CDR1 is MNHNY and CDR2 is SVGAGI (reference sequence). CDR3 in amino acids: CASSPSGTARAGAFF. The CDR3 DNA reads TGTGCCAGCAGCCCCTCAGGGACAGCCCGTGCCGGGGCTTTCTTT.

This clone was picked up one time. This CDR3 is also generated by other DNA sequences in the sample. This sequence joins TRBV7-3 and TRBJ1-3; no firm D call. CDR3 length: 13 amino acids. Germline loops: CDR1 SGHTA, CDR2 FQGTGA. V was shortened by 5 bases and J by 0 bases, with 5 bases between the two germline ends. The CDR3 DNA is TGTGCCAGCAGCCTTAGCTCTGGAAACACCATATATTTT. Its protein is CASSLSSGNTIYF. The entire variable domain, with the rest obtained from reference TRBV7-3 and TRBJ1-3, is as follows: GAGVSQTPSNKVTEKGKYVELRCDPISGHTALYWYRQSLGQGPEFLIYFQGTGAADDSGLPNDRFFAVRPEGSVSTLKIQRTERGDSAVYLCASSLSSGNTIYFGEGSWLTVV.

The chain joins TRBV7-9 to TRBJ1-6; D is possibly TRBD1 (5 bases). The V end lost 3 bases, the J end lost 7 bases, and 7 bases lay between the germline ends. CDR3 length equals 13 residues. Germline values: CDR1 SEHNR, CDR2 FQNEAQ (reference sequence). For the CDR3, the DNA is TGTGCCAGCAGCTTTGGGGGGAATTCACCCCTCCACTTT. This codes for CASSFGGNSPLHF.

CDR3 DNA: TGCGCCAGCAGCTTGGAGGGGGTCGATGTCTACACCTTC. Protein product: CASSLEGVDVYTF. The rearrangement joins TRBV5-1 to TRBJ1-2, with D perhaps TRBD1 (6 bases). CDR3 length: 13 residues. From germline, CDR1 is SGHRS and CDR2 YFSETQ. The germline V and J ends were trimmed by 0 bases and 10 bases, with 13 bases remaining between them. The full variable domain, with the rest looked up from reference TRBV5-1 and TRBJ1-2, is KAGVTQTPRYLIKTRGQQVTLSCSPISGHRSVSWYQQTPGQGLQFLFEYFSETQRNKGNFPGRFSGRQFSNSRSEMNVSTLELGDSALYLCASSLEGVDVYTFGSGTRLTVV.

Details on this clone: The sample contains more than one DNA sequence encoding this CDR3. The rearrangement joins TRBV7-9 to TRBJ1-4; D not certain. This CDR3 region has 14 residues. In germline, CDR1 is SEHNR, CDR2 FQNEAQ (reference sequence). Deletions cut 2 bases from V and 6 bases from J, with 10 bases between. CDR3 bases: TGTGCCAGCAGCTTAAAGGTGGTGGATGAAAAACTGTTTTTT. Amino acid sequence: CASSLKVVDEKLFF.

The genes are TRBV2 and TRBJ2-3; 10 bases line up with TRBD2. This CDR3 has 18 residues. The germline gives CDR1 SNHLY, CDR2 FYNNEI. V trimming: 6 bases; J trimming: 4 bases; junction bases outside the gene matches: 16. CDR3 loop: CASRRGPSGLARSDTQYF. The CDR3 DNA is TGTGCCAGCAGGCGGGGCCCCTCGGGACTAGCGAGGTCAGATACGCAGTATTTT. Full variable domain (missing parts from reference TRBV2 and TRBJ2-3): EPEVTQTPSHQVTQMGQEVILRCVPISNHLYFYWYRQILGQKVEFLVSFYNNEISEKSEIFDDQFSVERPDGSNFTLKIRSTKLEDSAMYFCASRRGPSGLARSDTQYFGPGTRLTVL.

The rearrangement uses TRBV4-1 and TRBJ1-4, with D possibly TRBD1 on 5 matching bases. Germline assignment: CDR1 MGHRA and CDR2 YSYEKL. V was clipped by 2 bases and J by 0 bases, with 7 bases between them. The length of the CDR3 is 15 residues. As DNA, the CDR3 is TGCGCCAGCAGCCAACTACAGGCAACTAATGAAAAACTGTTTTTT. Amino acid sequence: CASSQLQATNEKLFF.

In DNA form, the CDR3 reads TGTGCCACCAGTGATCGGGTCAACTATGGCTACACCTTC. Translating it yields CATSDRVNYGYTF. The chain has TRBV24-1 and TRBJ1-2; unclear D gene. Per germline, CDR1 KGHDR and CDR2 SFDVKD. This CDR3 has 13 amino acids. V lost 3 bases and J lost 2, with 6 bases in between.

This chain links TRBV7-7 with TRBJ1-4; D gene uncertain. Between the trimmed V and J ends, which lost 2 bases and 2 bases, there was a span of 9 bases. Germline values: CDR1 SSHAT, CDR2 FNYEAQ (reference sequence). This CDR3 is built from 15 residues. CDR3 residues: CASSLSGATNEKLFF. Here the CDR3 DNA reads TGTGCCAGCAGCTTATCGGGTGCTACTAATGAAAAACTGTTTTTT.

This sequence joins TRBV3-1 (or the pseudogene TRBV3-2) and TRBJ2-7; D may be TRBD2 (6 bases). The CDR3 consists of 14 residues. The ends were cut back, 1 base at V and 2 bases at J, with 9 bases in the middle. Germline V gene sequence: CDR1 LGHDT, CDR2 YNNKEL (reference sequence). DNA of the CDR3: TGTGCCAGCAGCCAAGGACTAGGGCCCTACGAGCAGTACTTC. Translated: CASSQGLGPYEQYF.

J is TRBJ2-3 and V is TRBV6-4; 7 positions agree with TRBD1. V lost 4 bases, J lost 1 base, and 8 bases stayed unmatched. CDR1 and CDR2 (germline): MRHNA, SNTAGT. This CDR3 is 16 amino acids long. DNA for the CDR3: TGTGCCAGCAGTGTTGAGGGGGCTCGGGGCACAGATACGCAGTATTTT. Encoded protein: CASSVEGARGTDTQYF.

The chain's CDR3 is CASTGAYSNQPQHF. The CDR3 DNA follows: TGTGCCAGCACCGGGGCTTATAGCAATCAGCCCCAGCATTTT. The chain joins TRBV2 to TRBJ1-5; maybe TRBD1 (5 bases). The CDR3 consists of 14 residues. V lost 7 bases to trimming and J lost 0 bases, with 10 bases between them. Germline V CDR1 and CDR2: SNHLY, FYNNEI.

The chain employs TRBV11-1 and TRBJ2-7; D not resolved. CDR3 length: 11 amino acids. Germline CDR1 and CDR2: SGHAT and FQDESV (reference sequence). V was clipped by 2 bases and J by 5 bases, with 4 bases between them. CDR3 in DNA: TGTGCCAGCAGCTTAAGGAACGAGCAGTACTTC. Protein product: CASSLRNEQYF. Full variable domain (remainder filled in from reference TRBV11-1 and TRBJ2-7): EAEVAQSPRYKITEKSQAVAFWCDPISGHATLYWYRQILGQGPELLVQFQDESVVDDSQLPKDRFSAERLKGVDSTLKIQPAELGDSAMYLCASSLRNEQYFGPGTRLTVT.

This rearrangement joins TRBV1 to TRBJ1-4; TRBD1 is the table's D call, not checked against the DNA. TRBV1 counts as a pseudogene. The CDR3 consists of 16 residues. The CDR3 DNA reads as TGCACCAGCAGCCCCCCCCGGATGGGGCCAAATGAAAAACTGTTTTTT. Amino acid sequence: CTSSPPRMGPNEKLFF.

CDR3 sequence: CSARQGTLYEQYF. In DNA, the CDR3 is TGCAGCGCCCGACAGGGTACCTTGTACGAGCAGTACTTC. The chain couples TRBV29-1 to TRBJ2-7; the match to TRBD1 covers 7 bases. The V gene end was trimmed by 7 bases and the J gene end by 4 bases; junction bases not matched to a gene: 10. Germline V gives CDR1 SQVTM, CDR2 ANQGSEA. This CDR3 comprises 13 residues.